A single sample gave rise to the 28 T cell receptor beta chains below, sequenced in a study of CD8 T cells in ankylosing spondylitis. Each CDR3 protein is one row after TCRdb ran MiXCR on the 5' RACE reads. This table has 340,000 or so distinct CDR3 sequences, roughly 15% appearing once. The sequenced sample consisted of blood, either unsorted or a sorted T cell fraction (not recorded which). The source of these receptors is a male donor with ankylosing spondylitis or in good health (not recorded which).

In its sample, this clonotype was seen a few times. V gene TRBV7-2 combines with J gene TRBJ1-2, with TRBD1 matching over 7 bases. Trimming removed 1 base from V and 4 bases from J; junction bases left unmatched: 3. The CDR3 is made up of 14 amino acids. Germline V gives CDR1 SGHTA, CDR2 FQGNSA. Here the CDR3 reads CASSLEGQTYGYTF. DNA for the CDR3: TGTGCCAGCAGCTTAGAGGGACAGACCTATGGCTACACCTTC.

This clonotype appeared many times. This chain links TRBV11-2 with TRBJ2-1, with 13 nucleotides matching TRBD2. The CDR3 extends over 19 amino acids. The ends lost 2 bases at V and 0 bases at J; junction bases unmatched: 7. The V gene's germline CDR1 is SGHAT and CDR2 FQNNGV. This chain's CDR3 is CASSLYLGLAGSSYNEQFF. The CDR3 bases are TGTGCCAGCAGCTTATATCTGGGACTAGCGGGAAGCTCCTACAATGAGCAGTTCTTC.

V and J are TRBV7-9 and TRBJ2-4; D is uncertain. Germline V gives CDR1 SEHNR, CDR2 FQNEAQ (reference sequence). V lost 1 base and J lost 0, with 7 bases in between. The CDR3 loop spans 15 amino acids. The CDR3 coding sequence is TGTGCCAGCAGCTTAGACGGTCTAGCCAAAAACATTCAGTACTTC. Protein sequence: CASSLDGLAKNIQYF.

This clonotype has only a few counts. The rearrangement joins TRBV6-1 to TRBJ1-5; D perhaps matches TRBD1 (6 bases). CDR3 size: 14 residues. V lost 4 bases and J 6 bases, leaving 13 bases between the germline ends. The germline gives CDR1 MNHNS, CDR2 SASEGT. This chain's CDR3 is CASSAQGKTQPQHF. The CDR3 nucleotides read TGTGCCAGCAGTGCACAGGGTAAAACTCAGCCCCAGCATTTT.

The chain carries TRBV27 and TRBJ1-1; a weak D match, TRBD1 (6 bases). CDR1 MNHEY and CDR2 SMNVEV come from the germline V gene (reference sequence). This CDR3 comprises 18 residues. V was clipped by 2 bases and J by 1 base, with 20 bases between them. The CDR3 coding sequence is TGTGCCAGCAGTTTAAGAATTCTGGGTCAGGGGAGGAACACTGAAGCTTTCTTT. As protein: CASSLRILGQGRNTEAFF.

The V and J genes are TRBV27 and TRBJ2-7; 7 positions match TRBD1. Trimming cost V 4 bases and J 2 bases; bases outside gene matches: 8. The germline gives CDR1 MNHEY, CDR2 SMNVEV (reference sequence). The CDR3 loop spans 15 amino acids. The CDR3 DNA sequence: TGTGCCAGCAGTTACAGGGGCTCGCCCCCCTACGAGCAGTACTTC. Amino acids: CASSYRGSPPYEQYF.

This clonotype was counted only a few times. This chain uses TRBV7-2 with TRBJ2-7; 12 nucleotides match TRBD2. The germline V gene encodes CDR1 SGHTA and CDR2 FQGNSA. The CDR3 totals 16 residues. V was pared by 2 bases and J by 0 bases, with 2 bases of the junction left unmatched. The CDR3 DNA follows: TGTGCCAGCAGCTTACGGACTAGCGGGAACTCCTACGAGCAGTACTTC. It encodes CASSLRTSGNSYEQYF.

This clonotype was seen only a few times. The chain combines TRBV5-1 with TRBJ2-3; 10 nucleotides align to TRBD2. Per the germline V gene, CDR1 is SGHRS and CDR2 is YFSETQ. V lost 7 bases, J lost 0 bases, and 5 bases stayed unmatched. The length of the CDR3 is 15 residues. This chain's CDR3 is CASRRAGGSTDTQYF. CDR3 bases: TGCGCCAGCCGGAGAGCGGGAGGGAGCACAGATACGCAGTATTTT.

The chain is built from TRBV20-1 and TRBJ2-2; D remains ambiguous. The germline CDR1 and CDR2 sequences are DFQATT and SNEGSKA (reference sequence). Deletions cut 1 base from V and 8 bases from J, with 11 bases between. This CDR3 contains 13 residues. The CDR3 here is CSARAQNQGELFF. CDR3 coding DNA: TGCAGTGCTAGAGCCCAGAACCAGGGGGAGCTGTTTTTT.

The chain couples TRBV6-1 to TRBJ1-4, with 8 bases matching TRBD1. Trimming removed 7 bases from V and 3 bases from J; junction bases left unmatched: 10. This CDR3 has 16 residues. Looked up from germline, CDR1 is MNHNS and CDR2 is SASEGT. The CDR3 region has the DNA TGTGCCAGCAAAATAACAGGGGGACCGGCTAATGAAAAACTGTTTTTT. Translating gives CASKITGGPANEKLFF.

This rearrangement joins TRBV20-1 to TRBJ2-2; possibly TRBD2 for D (6 bases). The germline CDR1 and CDR2 sequences are DFQATT and SNEGSKA (reference sequence). Deletions cut 4 bases from V and 5 bases from J, with 20 bases between. The CDR3 is made up of 16 amino acids. The CDR3 coding sequence is TGCAGTGCTACCTATAGCGGAGGAAGATGGACCGGGGAGCTGTTTTTT. Translation: CSATYSGGRWTGELFF.

This clonotype was detected a few times. This chain joins TRBV4-1 and TRBJ1-4; possible D gene TRBD1, 5 bases. The CDR3 has 16 residues. The V gene lost 2 bases and the J gene lost 9 bases, with 19 bases spanning the gap. Germline-derived CDR1 and CDR2 are MGHRA and YSYEKL. CDR3 residues: CASSQPTGQENKKLFF. CDR3 sequence (DNA): TGCGCCAGCAGCCAACCTACCGGACAAGAGAATAAAAAACTGTTTTTT.

A few counts support this clonotype. This chain uses TRBV5-1 with TRBJ2-5; 11 bases map to TRBD2. V lost 4 bases, J lost 1 base, and 9 bases stayed unmatched. The CDR3 runs 17 residues. Germline loops: CDR1 SGHRS, CDR2 YFSETQ. In nucleotides, the CDR3 is TGCGCCAGCAGCCCCTTACTAGCGGGGGACTTCCAAGAGACCCAGTACTTC. This gives the protein CASSPLLAGDFQETQYF.

This clonotype was counted many times. This chain connects TRBV12-3 or TRBV12-4 to TRBJ2-3; D might be TRBD1 or TRBD2, each matching 5 bases. The CDR3 is 17 residues long. Trimming pared 2 bases from V and 0 bases from J, leaving 15 bases between. The CDR3 region is CASSLRVGGRSTDTQYF. The CDR3 nucleotides read TGTGCCAGCAGTTTAAGGGTTGGGGGACGGAGCACAGATACGCAGTATTTT.

J is TRBJ1-4 and V is TRBV5-1; D might be TRBD1 (5 bases). The CDR3 loop spans 15 amino acids. Germline loops: CDR1 SGHRS, CDR2 YFSETQ. V dropped 5 bases and J dropped 8 bases, with 19 bases sitting between them. The CDR3 protein is CASRDTGPRGEKLFF. DNA for the CDR3: TGCGCCAGCAGGGATACAGGTCCCCGAGGGGAAAAACTGTTTTTT.

V and J are TRBV7-9 and TRBJ2-5, with a tentative D call TRBD1 (6 bases). From germline, CDR1 is SEHNR and CDR2 FQNEAQ (reference sequence). The ends were cut back, 0 bases at V and 4 bases at J, with 9 bases in the middle. The CDR3 totals 14 residues. CDR3 in amino acids: CASSLAGAGETQYF. CDR3 in DNA: TGTGCCAGCAGCTTAGCGGGGGCCGGAGAGACCCAGTACTTC.

Only a few counts were recorded for this clonotype. This chain joins TRBV14 and TRBJ2-7, with TRBD1 matching over 9 bases. This CDR3 has 16 amino acids. CDR1 SGHDN and CDR2 FVKESK come from the germline V gene. V shed 0 bases and J 0 bases; nucleotides not matched to a gene: 3. The CDR3, as DNA: TGTGCCAGCAGCCAAGAGGGACAGGGTAGCTCCTACGAGCAGTACTTC. Translated, it gives CASSQEGQGSSYEQYF.

The chain carries TRBV11-2 and TRBJ2-3; 14 positions match TRBD2. The germline V gene encodes CDR1 SGHAT and CDR2 FQNNGV. The CDR3 extends over 17 amino acids. V shed 1 base, J shed 2 bases, and the junction held 2 bases outside the gene matches. CDR3 DNA: TGTGCCAGCAGCTTAGGACTAGCGGGAGGGCCCACAGATACGCAGTATTTT. Translated, it gives CASSLGLAGGPTDTQYF. The full variable domain, with the rest looked up from reference TRBV11-2 and TRBJ2-3, is EAGVAQSPRYKIIEKRQSVAFWCNPISGHATLYWYQQILGQGPKLLIQFQNNGVVDDSQLPKDRFSAERLKGVDSTLKIQPAKLEDSAVYLCASSLGLAGGPTDTQYFGPGTRLTVL.

The table lists this clonotype with many counts. This chain uses TRBV12-3 or TRBV12-4 with TRBJ1-1, with D perhaps TRBD1 (6 bases). Trimming removed 7 bases from V and 1 base from J, with 10 bases in between. There are 13 residues in the CDR3. The CDR3 bases are TGTGCCAGCATCTTAGGGGGGAACACTGAAGCTTTCTTT. The encoded protein is CASILGGNTEAFF.

The genes are TRBV5-1 and TRBJ2-7, with a weak D call TRBD1 (6 bases). CDR3 size: 16 residues. V lost 2 bases and J 2 bases, leaving 17 bases between the germline ends. In germline, CDR1 is SGHRS, CDR2 YFSETQ. CDR3 DNA: TGCGCCAGCAGCTTAATACCAGGGGTGGAGGCCTACGAGCAGTACTTC. This translates into CASSLIPGVEAYEQYF.

This chain uses TRBV15 with TRBJ2-1; 10 nucleotides agree with TRBD2. The germline CDR1 and CDR2 sequences are LNHNV and YYDKDF (reference sequence). V shed 0 bases and J 9 bases; nucleotides not matched to a gene: 8. The CDR3 runs to 16 residues. This chain's CDR3 is CATSRDRVAGGAEQFF. In DNA form, the CDR3 reads TGTGCCACCAGCAGAGATCGTGTAGCGGGAGGTGCTGAGCAGTTCTTC.

V usage is TRBV12-3 or TRBV12-4 and J usage is TRBJ2-3, with D unresolved. The CDR3 length is 15 residues. V shed 8 bases and J shed 1 base, with 16 bases lying between them. The CDR3 region is CASCLIGIGTDTQYF. CDR3 bases: TGTGCCAGCTGCCTTATTGGGATAGGCACAGATACGCAGTATTTT.

This clonotype has only a few counts. The chain links TRBV12-3 or TRBV12-4 to TRBJ1-1; 9 nucleotides agree with TRBD1. This CDR3 is 12 amino acids long. With 7 bases clipped from V and 8 bases from J, the junction kept 5 bases outside the gene matches. This chain's CDR3 is CASTPGQGEAFF. In DNA form, the CDR3 reads TGTGCCAGCACCCCGGGACAGGGAGAAGCTTTCTTT.

This clonotype was recorded at least ten times. The chain couples TRBV29-1 to TRBJ2-1; TRBD1 aligns across 12 bases. Germline V gene lookup returns CDR1 SQVTM and CDR2 ANQGSEA. This CDR3 is built from 15 residues. V shed 3 bases and J 8 bases; nucleotides not matched to a gene: 8. The CDR3 region has the DNA TGCAGCGTTGATCGAGGGACAGGGGGCGGGGATGAGCAGTTCTTC. Encoded protein: CSVDRGTGGGDEQFF.

The rearrangement joins TRBV7-2 to TRBJ2-3; 9 nucleotides line up with TRBD2. This CDR3 has 16 residues. V gave up 1 base and J gave up 4 bases; unmatched junction bases: 6. Germline V gene data show CDR1 as SGHTA and CDR2 as FQGNSA. CDR3 sequence: CASSLDRGGGPDTQYF. The CDR3 DNA sequence: TGTGCCAGCAGCTTAGATCGCGGGGGGGGTCCAGATACGCAGTATTTT.

The CDR3: CSVDLGGETQYF. The CDR3 region has the DNA TGCAGCGTTGATCTTGGGGGGGAGACCCAGTACTTC. V usage is TRBV29-1 and J usage is TRBJ2-5; D possibly corresponds to TRBD2 (6 bases). The V gene's germline CDR1 is SQVTM and CDR2 ANQGSEA. Deletions cut 3 bases from V and 5 bases from J, with 10 bases between. The CDR3 has 12 residues. The full variable domain, its missing parts supplied by reference TRBV29-1 and TRBJ2-5, is SAVISQKPSRDICQRGTSLTIQCQVDSQVTMMFWYRQQPGQSLTLIATANQGSEATYESGFVIDKFPISRPNLTFSTLTVSNMSPEDSSIYLCSVDLGGETQYFGPGTRLLVL.

This clonotype was recorded a few times. This chain uses TRBV10-3 with TRBJ2-7, with D possibly being TRBD2 (6 bases). This CDR3 region has 14 residues. The germline V gene has CDR1 ENHRY and CDR2 SYGVKD. The V end was cut by 7 bases, the J end by 0 bases, with 13 bases between. CDR3 region: CAIKEVADSYEQYF. The CDR3 nucleotides are TGTGCCATCAAGGAGGTAGCGGACTCCTACGAGCAGTACTTC.

The V call is TRBV5-1, the J call TRBJ2-2, with 11 bases identical to TRBD2. V trimming: 3 bases; J trimming: 4 bases; junction bases outside the gene matches: 5. Germline-derived CDR1 and CDR2 are SGHRS and YFSETQ. The CDR3 consists of 16 residues. The CDR3 protein is CASSSTSGSVTGELFF. In nucleotides, the CDR3 is TGCGCCAGCAGCTCAACTAGCGGGAGCGTCACCGGGGAGCTGTTTTTT.